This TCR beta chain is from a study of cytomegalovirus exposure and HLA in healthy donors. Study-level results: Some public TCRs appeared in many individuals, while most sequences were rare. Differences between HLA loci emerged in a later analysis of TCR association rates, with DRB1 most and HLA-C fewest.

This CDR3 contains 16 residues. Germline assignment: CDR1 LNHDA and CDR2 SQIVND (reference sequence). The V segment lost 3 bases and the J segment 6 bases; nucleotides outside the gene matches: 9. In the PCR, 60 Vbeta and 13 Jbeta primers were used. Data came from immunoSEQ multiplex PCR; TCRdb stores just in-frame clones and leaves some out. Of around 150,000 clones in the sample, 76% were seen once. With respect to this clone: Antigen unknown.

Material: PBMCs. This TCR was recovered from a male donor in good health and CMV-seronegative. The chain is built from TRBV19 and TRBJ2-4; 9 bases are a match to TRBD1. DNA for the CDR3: TGTGCCAGTAGTATGACAGGGGGTTCAGGAAGAAACATTCAGTACTTC. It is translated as CASSMTGGSGRNIQYF.